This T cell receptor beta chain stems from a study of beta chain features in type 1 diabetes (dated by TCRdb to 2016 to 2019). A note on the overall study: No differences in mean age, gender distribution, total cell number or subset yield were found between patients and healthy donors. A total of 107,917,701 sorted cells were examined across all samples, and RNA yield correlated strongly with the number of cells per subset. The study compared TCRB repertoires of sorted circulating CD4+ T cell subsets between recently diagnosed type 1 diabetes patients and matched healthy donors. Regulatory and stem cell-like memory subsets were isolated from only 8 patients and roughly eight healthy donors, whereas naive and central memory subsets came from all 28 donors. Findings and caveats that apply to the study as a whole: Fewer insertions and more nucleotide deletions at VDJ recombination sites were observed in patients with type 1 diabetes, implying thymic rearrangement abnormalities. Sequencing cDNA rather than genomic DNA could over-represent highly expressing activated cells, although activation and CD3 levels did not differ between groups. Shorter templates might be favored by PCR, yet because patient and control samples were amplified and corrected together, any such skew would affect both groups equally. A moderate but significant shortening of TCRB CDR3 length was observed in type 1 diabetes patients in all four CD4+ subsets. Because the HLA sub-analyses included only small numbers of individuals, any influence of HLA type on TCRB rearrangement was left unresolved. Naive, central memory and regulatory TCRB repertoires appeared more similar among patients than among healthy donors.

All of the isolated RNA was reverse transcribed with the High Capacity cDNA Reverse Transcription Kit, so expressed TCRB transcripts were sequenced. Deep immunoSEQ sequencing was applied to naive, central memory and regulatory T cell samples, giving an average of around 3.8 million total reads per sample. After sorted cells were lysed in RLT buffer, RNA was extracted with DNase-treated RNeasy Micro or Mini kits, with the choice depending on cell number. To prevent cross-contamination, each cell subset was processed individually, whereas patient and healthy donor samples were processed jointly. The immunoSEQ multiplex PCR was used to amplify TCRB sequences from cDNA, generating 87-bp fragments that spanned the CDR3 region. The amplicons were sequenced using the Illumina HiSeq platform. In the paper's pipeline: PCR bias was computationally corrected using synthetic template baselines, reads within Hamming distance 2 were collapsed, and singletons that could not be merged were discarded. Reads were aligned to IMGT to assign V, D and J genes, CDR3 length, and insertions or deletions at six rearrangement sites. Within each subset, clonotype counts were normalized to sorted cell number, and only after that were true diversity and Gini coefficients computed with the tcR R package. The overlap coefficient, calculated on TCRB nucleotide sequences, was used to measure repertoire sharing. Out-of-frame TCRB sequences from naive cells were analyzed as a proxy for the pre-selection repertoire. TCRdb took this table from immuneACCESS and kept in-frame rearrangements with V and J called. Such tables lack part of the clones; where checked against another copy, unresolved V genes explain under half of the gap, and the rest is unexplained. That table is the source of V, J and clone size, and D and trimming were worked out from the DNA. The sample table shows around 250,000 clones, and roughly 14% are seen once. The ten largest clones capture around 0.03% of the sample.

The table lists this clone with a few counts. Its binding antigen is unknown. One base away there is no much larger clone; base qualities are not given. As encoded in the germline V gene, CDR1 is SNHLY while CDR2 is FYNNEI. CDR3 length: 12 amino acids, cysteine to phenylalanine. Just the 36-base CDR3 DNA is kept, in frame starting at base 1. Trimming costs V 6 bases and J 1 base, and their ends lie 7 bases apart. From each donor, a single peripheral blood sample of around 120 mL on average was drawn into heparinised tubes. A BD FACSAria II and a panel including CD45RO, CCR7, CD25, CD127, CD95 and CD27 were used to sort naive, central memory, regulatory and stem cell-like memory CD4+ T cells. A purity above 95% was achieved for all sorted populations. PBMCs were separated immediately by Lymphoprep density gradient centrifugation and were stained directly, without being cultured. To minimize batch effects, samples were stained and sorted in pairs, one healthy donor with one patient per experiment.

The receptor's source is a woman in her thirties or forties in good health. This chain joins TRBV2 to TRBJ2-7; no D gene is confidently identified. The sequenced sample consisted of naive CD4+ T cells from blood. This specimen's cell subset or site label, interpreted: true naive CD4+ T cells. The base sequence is TGTGCCAGCAGGCCCGGTTCCTACGAGCAGTACTTC. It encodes CASRPGSYEQYF.